This T cell receptor beta chain was identified during a study of blood T cell repertoires in COVID-19 (dated by TCRdb to the early 2020s). For the wider study: Samples covering the acute and convalescent phases of COVID-19 were provided by collaborators in the United States, Italy and Spain. The material from the prospective study consisted of cDNA or gDNA derived from T cells, B-cell-depleted T cells, or PBMCs. Deeply sampled blood TCRbeta repertoires from subjects exposed to, actively infected with, or recovered from COVID-19 were included in the dataset. The repertoires were released in a freely available public database intended as a resource for research on the immune response to SARS-CoV-2. The samples were drawn from two sources: the first 160 participants of the ongoing ImmuneRACE study, and 950 to 1,500 subjects contributed by 6 global collaborators. Nearly every sample came with metadata listing a de-identified subject ID, COVID-19 status, age in years and sex. Where available, HLA class I and class II types were taken from metadata supplied by the sample provider and were not determined by assay-based typing.

Via the germline V gene, CDR1 is SGHRS and CDR2 YFSETQ. The CDR3 runs 13 residues from the cysteine to the phenylalanine. Kept here is only the CDR3 DNA, which spans 39 bases and is read in frame from base 1. V and J are truncated by 7 bases and 6 bases respectively, leaving an intervening sequence of 16 bases. As for this clone: It lacks a known antigen. No base-level quality is on record; no much larger clone is a single base apart.

The immunoSEQ Assay, a bias-controlled multiplex PCR, was used to amplify TCRbeta CDR3 regions from genomic DNA. Turning to the authors' computational methods: Nucleated cell counts per sample were estimated from amplification of reference gene primers within the assay. To quantify the absolute abundance of each unique TCRbeta CDR3 rearrangement, sequence reads were collapsed and filtered. For each sample, productive Simpson clonality was calculated by taking the square root of Simpson's diversity index across productive rearrangements. In TCRdb, the immuneACCESS table is reduced to in-frame sequences with V and J assigned. These tables do not hold every clone; where another copy was compared, an unresolved V gene accounts for under half, and the others remain unexplained. The V and J calls and the clone size are those of that table, but D and trimming were determined from the DNA. The sample data list about 250,000 clones, and 75% to 85% of these were observed just once. Approximately 4.5% of the sample rests with the top ten.

Study-level results and caveats: Clinical and demographic metadata were provided uncurated, with the amount varying by source and participant.

Whole blood was collected in K2EDTA tubes by collaborating institutions according to the institutions' own protocols. For TCRbeta analysis, collaborator samples were shipped as frozen whole blood, as isolated PBMCs, or as DNA extracted from either sample type. Material: peripheral blood. The sequence derives from a woman aged 65 to 85 with acute or convalescent COVID-19. The rearrangement joined TRBV5-1 to TRBJ1-1, with a tentative D gene TRBD1 over 6 matching bases. The sequenced DNA is TGCGCCAGCCGCATCCCAGGGGCCGCTGAAGCTTTCTTT. Protein translation: CASRIPGAAEAFF.